The 8 T cell receptor beta chains below come from one sample, sequenced in a study of T cell responses to AZD1222 COVID-19 vaccine. TCRdb's copy holds only in-frame clones and misses some; the assay was immunoSEQ multiplex PCR. The sample lists roughly 60,000 clones; around 90% were seen once. The source material was peripheral blood, sampled on day 0 of AZD1222 vaccination. The receptors come from an adult in good health.

The chain combines TRBV7-9 with TRBJ2-3; no reliable D call. V gave up 4 bases and J gave up 9 bases, with 14 bases separating them. The CDR3 has 13 amino acids. Germline V gene data show CDR1 as SEHNR and CDR2 as FQNEAQ (reference sequence). The CDR3 here is CASSSGNHLTQYF. Written as DNA, the CDR3 is TGTGCCAGCAGCTCCGGTAACCACCTGACGCAGTATTTT.

The chain uses TRBV5-1 and TRBJ2-3; 12 positions match TRBD2. There are 18 residues in the CDR3. Trimming cost V 4 bases and J 0 bases; bases outside gene matches: 9. Germline-derived CDR1 and CDR2 are SGHRS and YFSETQ. CDR3 sequence: CASSPSRTSGVSTDTQYF. The DNA for the CDR3 is TGCGCCAGCAGCCCGAGCCGGACTAGCGGGGTTAGCACAGATACGCAGTATTTT. The whole variable domain, filled in from reference TRBV5-1 and TRBJ2-3, reads KAGVTQTPRYLIKTRGQQVTLSCSPISGHRSVSWYQQTPGQGLQFLFEYFSETQRNKGNFPGRFSGRQFSNSRSEMNVSTLELGDSALYLCASSPSRTSGVSTDTQYFGPGTRLTVL.

V gene TRBV2 combines with J gene TRBJ2-5, with TRBD2 as a possible D gene (5 bases). This CDR3 comprises 12 residues. In germline, CDR1 is SNHLY, CDR2 FYNNEI. The ends were cut back, 4 bases at V and 12 bases at J, with 15 bases in the middle. The CDR3, as DNA: TGTGCCAGCAGTGGGTCTCGCGGGCTGAAGTACTTC. This gives the protein CASSGSRGLKYF.

The J gene is TRBJ1-2, the V gene TRBV19; no firm D call. The ends were cut back, 4 bases at V and 8 bases at J, with 14 bases in the middle. From germline, CDR1 is LNHDA and CDR2 SQIVND (reference sequence). There are 13 residues in the CDR3. CDR3 protein: CASSSVLTRGYTF. The CDR3 coding sequence is TGTGCCAGTAGTAGTGTCCTAACGAGGGGCTACACCTTC.

The chain has TRBV20-1 and TRBJ2-5; no clear D. V was pared by 1 base and J by 2 bases, with 2 bases between. Per germline, CDR1 DFQATT and CDR2 SNEGSKA (reference sequence). CDR3 size: 11 residues. CDR3 DNA: TGCAGTGCTAGAGGACAAGAGACCCAGTACTTC. Protein: CSARGQETQYF.

The rearrangement joins TRBV10-3 to TRBJ2-5, with 8 bases aligning to TRBD2. V lost 4 bases, J lost 3 bases, and 1 base stayed unmatched. The germline V gene has CDR1 ENHRY and CDR2 SYGVKD. This CDR3 is built from 13 residues. The CDR3 is CAISGSGKETQYF. In DNA form, the CDR3 reads TGTGCCATCAGTGGTAGCGGGAAAGAGACCCAGTACTTC.

The V gene is TRBV4-2, the J gene TRBJ2-2, with TRBD1 matching 7 bases. The CDR3 consists of 17 residues. Looked up from germline, CDR1 is LGHNA and CDR2 is YNFKEQ. V was pared by 3 bases and J by 1 base, with 8 bases of the junction left unmatched. The CDR3 DNA sequence: TGTGCCAGCAGCCAGAGAAGAGGGGGCCTGAACACCGGGGAGCTGTTTTTT. The encoded protein is CASSQRRGGLNTGELFF.

This clone was seen a handful of times. The gene calls are TRBV12-3 or TRBV12-4 and TRBJ2-7; possibly TRBD1 for D (6 bases). Trimming stripped 5 bases from V and 4 bases from J, with 6 bases between. The CDR3 length is 11 residues. The chain's CDR3 is CASSQGYEQYF. The DNA for the CDR3 is TGTGCCAGCAGTCAGGGGTACGAGCAGTACTTC.